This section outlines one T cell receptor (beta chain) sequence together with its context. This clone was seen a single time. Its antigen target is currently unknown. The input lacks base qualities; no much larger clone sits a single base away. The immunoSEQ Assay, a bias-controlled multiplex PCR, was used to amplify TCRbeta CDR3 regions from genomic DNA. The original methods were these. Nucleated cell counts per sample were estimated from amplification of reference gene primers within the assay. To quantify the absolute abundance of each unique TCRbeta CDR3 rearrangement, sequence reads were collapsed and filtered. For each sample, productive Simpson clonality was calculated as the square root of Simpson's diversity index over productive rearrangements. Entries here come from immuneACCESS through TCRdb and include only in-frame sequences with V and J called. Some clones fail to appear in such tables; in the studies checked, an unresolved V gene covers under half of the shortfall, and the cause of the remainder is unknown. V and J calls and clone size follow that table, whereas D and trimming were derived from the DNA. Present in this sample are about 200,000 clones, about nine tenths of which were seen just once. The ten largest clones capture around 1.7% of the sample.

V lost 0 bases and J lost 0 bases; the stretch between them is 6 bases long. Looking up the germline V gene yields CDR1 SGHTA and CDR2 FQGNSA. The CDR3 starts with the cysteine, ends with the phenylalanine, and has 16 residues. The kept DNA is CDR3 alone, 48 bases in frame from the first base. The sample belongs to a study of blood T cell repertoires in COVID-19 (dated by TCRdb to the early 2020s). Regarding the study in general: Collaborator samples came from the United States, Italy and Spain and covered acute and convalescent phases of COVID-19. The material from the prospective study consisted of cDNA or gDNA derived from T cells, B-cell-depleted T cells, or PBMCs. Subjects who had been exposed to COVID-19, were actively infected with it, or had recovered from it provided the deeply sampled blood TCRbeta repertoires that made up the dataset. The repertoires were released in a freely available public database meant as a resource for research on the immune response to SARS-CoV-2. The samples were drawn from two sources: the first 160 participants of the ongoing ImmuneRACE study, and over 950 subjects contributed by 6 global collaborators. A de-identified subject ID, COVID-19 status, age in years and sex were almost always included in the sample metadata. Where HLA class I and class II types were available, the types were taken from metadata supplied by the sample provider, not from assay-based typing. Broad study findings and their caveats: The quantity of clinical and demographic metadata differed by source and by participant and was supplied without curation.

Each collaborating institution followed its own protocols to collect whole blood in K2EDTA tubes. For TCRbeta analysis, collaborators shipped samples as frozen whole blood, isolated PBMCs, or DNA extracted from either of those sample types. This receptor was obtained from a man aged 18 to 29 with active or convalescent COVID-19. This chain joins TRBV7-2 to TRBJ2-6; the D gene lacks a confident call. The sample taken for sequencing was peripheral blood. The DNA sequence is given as TGTGCCAGCAGCTTAGCGAGTCGCTCTGGGGCCAACGTCCTGACTTTC. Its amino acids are CASSLASRSGANVLTF. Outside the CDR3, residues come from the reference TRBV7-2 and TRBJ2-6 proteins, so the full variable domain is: GAGVSQSPSNKVTEKGKDVELRCDPISGHTALYWYRQSLGQGLEFLIYFQGNSAPDKSGLPSDRFSAERTGGSVSTLTIQRTQQEDSAVYLCASSLASRSGANVLTFGAGSRLTVL.